The T cell receptor (beta chain) described here comes from a study of T cell responses to AZD1222 COVID-19 vaccine. Generated by immunoSEQ multiplex PCR, the TCRdb table keeps only in-frame clones and is missing some. The profile shows over 100,000 clones, approximately 90% of them singletons. Notes on this clone: The target antigen is unknown.

Findings of the study overall: The study sampled repertoires only after the peak T cell response.

The sample consisted of peripheral blood, taken on day 0 of AZD1222 vaccination. The receptor comes from an adult in good health.

CDR3 nucleotides: TGTGCCAGCAGCGTCGGACATCAGGGTTCTGACACTGAAGCTTTCTTT. Protein sequence: CASSVGHQGSDTEAFF. This chain joins TRBV9 and TRBJ1-1; a possible D gene is TRBD1 (5 bases). The CDR3 is made up of 16 amino acids. Per germline, CDR1 SGDLS and CDR2 YYNGEE. V gave up 2 bases and J gave up 3 bases, with 17 bases separating them.